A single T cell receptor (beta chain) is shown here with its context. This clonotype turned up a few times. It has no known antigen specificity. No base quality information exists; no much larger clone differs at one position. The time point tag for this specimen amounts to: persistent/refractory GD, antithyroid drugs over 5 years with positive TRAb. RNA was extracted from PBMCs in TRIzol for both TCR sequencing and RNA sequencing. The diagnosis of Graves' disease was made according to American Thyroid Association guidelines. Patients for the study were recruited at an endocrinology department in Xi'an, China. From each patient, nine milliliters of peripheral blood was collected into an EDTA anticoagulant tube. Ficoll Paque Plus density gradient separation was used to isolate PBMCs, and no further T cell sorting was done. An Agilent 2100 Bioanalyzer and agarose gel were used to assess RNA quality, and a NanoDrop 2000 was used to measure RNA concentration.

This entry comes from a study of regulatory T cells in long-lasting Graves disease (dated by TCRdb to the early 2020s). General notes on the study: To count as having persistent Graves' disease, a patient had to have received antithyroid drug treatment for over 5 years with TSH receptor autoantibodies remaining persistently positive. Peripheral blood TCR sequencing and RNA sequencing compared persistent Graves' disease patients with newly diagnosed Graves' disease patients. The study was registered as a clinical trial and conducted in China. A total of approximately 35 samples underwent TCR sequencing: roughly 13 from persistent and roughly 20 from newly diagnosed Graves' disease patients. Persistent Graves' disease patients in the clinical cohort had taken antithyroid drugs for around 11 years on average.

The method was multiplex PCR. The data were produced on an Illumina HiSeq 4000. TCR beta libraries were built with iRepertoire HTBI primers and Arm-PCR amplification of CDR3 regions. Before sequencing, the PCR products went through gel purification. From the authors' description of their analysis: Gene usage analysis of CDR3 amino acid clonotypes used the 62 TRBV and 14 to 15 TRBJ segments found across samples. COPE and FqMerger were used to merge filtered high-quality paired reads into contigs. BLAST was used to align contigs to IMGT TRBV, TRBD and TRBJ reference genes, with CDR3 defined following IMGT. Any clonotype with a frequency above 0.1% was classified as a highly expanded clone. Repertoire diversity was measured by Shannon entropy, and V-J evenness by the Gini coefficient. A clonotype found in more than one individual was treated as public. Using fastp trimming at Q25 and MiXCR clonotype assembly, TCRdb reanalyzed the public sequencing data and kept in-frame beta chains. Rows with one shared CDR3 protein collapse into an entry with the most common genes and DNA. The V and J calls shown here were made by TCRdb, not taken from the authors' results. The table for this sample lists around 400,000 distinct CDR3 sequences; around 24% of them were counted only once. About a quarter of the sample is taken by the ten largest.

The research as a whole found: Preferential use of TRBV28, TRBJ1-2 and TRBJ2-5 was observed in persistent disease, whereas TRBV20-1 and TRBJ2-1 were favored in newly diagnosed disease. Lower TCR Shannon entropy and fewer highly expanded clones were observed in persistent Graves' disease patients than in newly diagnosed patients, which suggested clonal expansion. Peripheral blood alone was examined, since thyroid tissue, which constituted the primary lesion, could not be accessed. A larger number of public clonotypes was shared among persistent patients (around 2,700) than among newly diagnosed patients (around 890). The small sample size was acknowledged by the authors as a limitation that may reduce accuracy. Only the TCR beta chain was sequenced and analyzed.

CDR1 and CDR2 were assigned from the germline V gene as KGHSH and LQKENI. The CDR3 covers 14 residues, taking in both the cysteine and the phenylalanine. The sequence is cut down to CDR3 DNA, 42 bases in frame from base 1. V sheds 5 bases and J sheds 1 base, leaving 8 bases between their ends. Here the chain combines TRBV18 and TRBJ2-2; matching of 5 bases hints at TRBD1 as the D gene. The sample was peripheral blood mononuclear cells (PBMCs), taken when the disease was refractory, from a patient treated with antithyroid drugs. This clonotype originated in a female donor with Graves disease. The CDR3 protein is CASSIQENTGELFF. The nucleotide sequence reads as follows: TGTGCCAGCTCAATACAGGAGAACACCGGGGAGCTGTTTTTT.